The 28 T cell receptor beta chains below come from one sample, sequenced in a study of T cell repertoires in cytomegalovirus infection. No antigens are known for them. TCRdb re-derived calls from the reads in MiXCR, one entry per CDR3 protein. The sample has about 470,000 distinct CDR3 sequences; 40% to 50% are singletons. The starting material was cultured PBMCs, obtained from culture after CMV antigen stimulation. These receptors originate from a human donor in good health (CMV status not recorded). Some clones in this sample may be carry-over from other donors' samples.

This clonotype was detected a few times. The germline gene is not matched at one end of the junction; a read error may be the cause. The chain recombines TRBV19 with TRBJ2-4; D is possibly TRBD2 (6 bases). Germline assignment: CDR1 LNHDA and CDR2 SQIVND (reference sequence). The CDR3 is 12 residues long. CDR3 bases: TGTGCCAGTAGCACTTCTCCGGGACTCCCCTGCTTC. It encodes CASSTSPGLPCF.

The genes are TRBV20-1 and TRBJ1-4; D not resolved. Germline-derived CDR1 and CDR2 are DFQATT and SNEGSKA (reference sequence). The CDR3 has 13 amino acids. Trimming stripped 4 bases from V and 6 bases from J, with 12 bases between. This chain's CDR3 is CSATVSEDEKLFF. The CDR3 DNA reads as TGCAGTGCTACAGTCTCAGAGGATGAAAAACTGTTTTTT.

The chain has TRBV12-3 or TRBV12-4 and TRBJ2-6; tentatively, D is TRBD1 (6 bases). The CDR3 has 17 residues. The ends were cut back, 3 bases at V and 0 bases at J, with 12 bases in the middle. The CDR3 is CASSFTGTNSGANVLTF. In DNA form, the CDR3 reads TGTGCCAGCAGTTTTACGGGGACAAACTCTGGGGCCAACGTCCTGACTTTC.

In this sample, this clonotype turned up once. The rearrangement links TRBV6-6 to TRBJ1-4; D gene uncertain. The CDR3 extends over 13 amino acids. Germline V gives CDR1 MNHNY, CDR2 SVGAGI (reference sequence). Trimming took 8 bases from V and 7 from J, leaving 14 bases between them. CDR3 coding DNA: TGTGCCAGCCGGAGACATGCGATTGAAAAACTGTTTTTT. Protein: CASRRHAIEKLFF.

This chain uses TRBV11-2 with TRBJ2-7, with 7 nucleotides matching TRBD1. Germline CDR1 reads SGHAT; CDR2 reads FQNNGV. Trimming took 5 bases from V and 2 from J; bases not matched to a gene: 12. CDR3 length: 16 amino acids. The CDR3 nucleotides are TGTGCCAGCAGCGTGGCGCAACAGGGGCCAACCTACGAGCAGTACTTC. Translation gives CASSVAQQGPTYEQYF.

For the CDR3, the DNA is TGTGCCAGCAGCTCAAGACTAGCGGGGGCGATAAGAAACACCGGGGAGCTGTTTTTT. This codes for CASSSRLAGAIRNTGELFF. The chain employs TRBV11-1 and TRBJ2-2, with 12 nucleotides matching TRBD2. The CDR3 runs to 19 residues. Germline values: CDR1 SGHAT, CDR2 FQDESV (reference sequence). The trim removed 4 bases at V and 2 bases at J, leaving 11 bases unmatched.

This clonotype was detected ten times or more. The rearrangement joins TRBV7-2 to TRBJ2-7; D is perhaps TRBD2 (5 bases). CDR3 length: 13 amino acids. Germline V gene lookup returns CDR1 SGHTA and CDR2 FQGNSA. Between the trimmed V and J ends, which lost 3 bases and 2 bases, there was a span of 8 bases. CDR3 coding DNA: TGTGCCAGCAGCTTGGGGAGTACCTACGAGCAGTACTTC. Protein sequence: CASSLGSTYEQYF.

The rearrangement joins TRBV5-6 to TRBJ2-1, with a possible D match to TRBD1 (5 bases). This CDR3 comprises 16 residues. Germline CDR1 is SGHDT and CDR2 is YYEEEE. V dropped 4 bases and J dropped 0 bases, with 14 bases sitting between them. This chain's CDR3 is CASSPWYDSSYNEQFF. In nucleotides, the CDR3 is TGTGCCAGCAGCCCCTGGTACGACAGCTCCTACAATGAGCAGTTCTTC.

Only a few counts were recorded for this clonotype. This rearrangement joins TRBV12-3 or TRBV12-4 to TRBJ2-3; no definite D call. The V end was cut by 2 bases, the J end by 8 bases, with 2 bases between. The CDR3 loop spans 10 amino acids. CDR3 bases: TGTGCCAGCAGTTTAAGTACGCAGTATTTT. It is translated as CASSLSTQYF.

The chain carries TRBV5-6 and TRBJ1-6; the D gene is possibly TRBD1 (6 bases). V shed 4 bases and J shed 14 bases, with 16 bases lying between them. This CDR3 is built from 13 residues. CDR1 is SGHDT and CDR2 is YYEEEE in the germline V gene. The CDR3 DNA is TGTGCCAGCAGCCCGGGGGCCAGTGAGGCCCTCCACTTT. Translation: CASSPGASEALHF.

This clonotype was detected a few times. The J gene is TRBJ2-5, the V gene TRBV7-2, with 7 bases fitting TRBD1. CDR3 size: 14 residues. CDR1 and CDR2 (germline): SGHTA, FQGNSA. V was clipped by 5 bases and J by 3 bases; unmatched bases: 6. The CDR3 protein is CASSPDRVKETQYF. CDR3 coding DNA: TGTGCCAGCAGCCCCGACAGGGTGAAAGAGACCCAGTACTTC.

The chain is built from TRBV7-4 and TRBJ1-1; D might be TRBD1 (6 bases). This CDR3 has 14 residues. Per germline, CDR1 SGHVT and CDR2 SQSDAQ. The ends were cut back, 2 bases at V and 8 bases at J, with 15 bases in the middle. The CDR3 DNA sequence: TGTGCCAGCAGCTTAAACAGGGACATGATGGAAGCTTTCTTT. It encodes CASSLNRDMMEAFF.

This clonotype was counted between two and nine times. This chain uses TRBV7-2 with TRBJ2-1, with TRBD1 identical over 7 bases. This CDR3 spans 15 amino acids. Losses at the gene ends were 5 bases for V and 12 bases for J; bases not matched to a gene: 16. Germline-derived CDR1 and CDR2 are SGHTA and FQGNSA. The CDR3 spells CASSRAGTDRSGQFF. The CDR3 DNA follows: TGTGCCAGCAGCAGGGCCGGGACAGACCGTTCCGGGCAGTTCTTC.

This clonotype turned up a few times. V and J are TRBV6-5 and TRBJ2-7; D gene ambiguous. V lost 1 base, J lost 7 bases, and 5 bases lay in between. The germline V gene encodes CDR1 MNHEY and CDR2 SVGAGI. The CDR3 contains 11 residues. CDR3 nucleotide sequence: TGTGCCAGCAGTTACTGGGGAGAGCAGTACTTC. Translation gives CASSYWGEQYF.

This clonotype was seen only a few times. The chain is built from TRBV4-1 and TRBJ2-5; 8 bases map to TRBD2. The germline CDR1 and CDR2 sequences are MGHRA and YSYEKL. The junction had 10 bases not matched to a gene; V was cut back by 5 bases and J by 5 bases. This CDR3 spans 15 amino acids. This CDR3 reads CASSSRGGPGETQYF. The CDR3 coding sequence is TGCGCCAGCAGCTCCCGGGGGGGCCCGGGGGAGACCCAGTACTTC.

This clonotype has just a few counts. Sequence at one end of the junction differs from germline and may be a read error. This chain uses TRBV19 with TRBJ1-5; 11 nucleotides match TRBD1. The CDR3 has 16 residues. Germline lookup yields CDR1 LNHDA and CDR2 SQIVND (reference sequence). This CDR3 is CASSIDWTGGKQPQHF. As DNA, the CDR3 is TGTGCCAGTAGTATAGATTGGACAGGGGGCAAGCAGCCCCAGCATTTT.

The CDR3 region has the DNA TGTGCCAGCAGCTTAAGCGCTTACGAGACCCAGTACTTC. Encoded protein: CASSLSAYETQYF. The chain joins TRBV7-6 to TRBJ2-5; D is unresolved. CDR1 and CDR2 from the germline V gene are SGHVS and FNYEAQ. Trimming removed 2 bases from V and 5 bases from J, with 9 bases in between. This CDR3 has 13 residues.

The V and J genes are TRBV7-9 and TRBJ2-5, with 7 bases that match TRBD1. CDR3 size: 14 residues. J lost 3 bases, V lost 3 bases, and 4 bases had no gene match. CDR1 and CDR2 from the germline V gene are SEHNR and FQNEAQ (reference sequence). CDR3 sequence reads: CASSFPGTEETQYF. CDR3 in DNA: TGTGCCAGCAGCTTTCCCGGGACAGAAGAGACCCAGTACTTC.

The CDR3 protein is CASRTRVDEQYF. CDR3 bases: TGTGCCAGCAGGACGCGGGTCGACGAGCAGTACTTC. The chain uses TRBV28 and TRBJ2-7; TRBD2 is a possible D gene (5 bases). Germline values: CDR1 MDHEN, CDR2 SYDVKM. The CDR3 extends over 12 amino acids. V dropped 6 bases and J dropped 5 bases, with 11 bases sitting between them.

In this sample, this clonotype turned up a few times. The chain employs TRBV6-2 or TRBV6-3 and TRBJ2-1; tentative D call: TRBD1 (5 bases). The CDR3 spans 16 residues. Germline CDR1 MNHEY, CDR2 SVGEGT. V was pared by 0 bases and J by 0 bases, with 9 bases between. CDR3 nucleotide sequence: TGTGCCAGCAGTTACTCGCTAGGGGCCTCCTACAATGAGCAGTTCTTC. This sequence encodes CASSYSLGASYNEQFF.

CDR3 bases: TGTGCCAGCAGCTTAGCCGGGACACTCGGGGAGCTGTTTTTT. Translated, it gives CASSLAGTLGELFF. This chain uses TRBV7-2 with TRBJ2-2; D might be TRBD1 (6 bases). Germline CDR1 and CDR2: SGHTA and FQGNSA. The CDR3 runs 14 residues. Trimming cost V 0 bases and J 7 bases, with 9 bases left between them.

This clonotype was seen a few times. The chain links TRBV3-1 to TRBJ2-1; 8 nucleotides agree with TRBD2. The V segment lost 5 bases and the J segment 1 base; nucleotides outside the gene matches: 7. This CDR3 contains 16 residues. Germline CDR1 and CDR2: LGHDT and YNNKEL (reference sequence). The CDR3 DNA reads TGTGCCAGCAGCTTAATAGCGGGGTTATCCTACAATGAGCAGTTCTTC. Its translation: CASSLIAGLSYNEQFF.

In its sample, this clonotype was seen a few times. The chain carries TRBV5-6 and TRBJ2-5, with 12 positions matching TRBD1. Per germline, CDR1 SGHDT and CDR2 YYEEEE. The ends lost 4 bases at V and 5 bases at J; junction bases unmatched: 6. The CDR3 sequence is 15 residues long. This CDR3 reads CASSHWDRGPETQYF. The CDR3 DNA is TGTGCCAGCAGCCACTGGGACAGGGGGCCGGAGACCCAGTACTTC.

This chain links TRBV23-1 with TRBJ2-7; 7 bases match TRBD1. Being an ORF, TRBV23-1 has a function that is uncertain. The CDR3 sequence is 14 residues long. Trimming at V came to 9 bases and at J to 3 bases, leaving 11 bases not matched to a gene. The CDR3 region is CASRDRDTYYEQYF. CDR3 DNA sequence: TGCGCCAGTAGGGACAGAGACACTTACTACGAGCAGTACTTC.

This clonotype was seen a few times. The rearrangement links TRBV7-2 to TRBJ2-4, with D possibly matching TRBD1 (6 bases). The CDR3 is 14 residues long. With 5 bases removed from V and 6 bases from J, the gap between germline ends came to 14 bases. Germline V gene sequence: CDR1 SGHTA, CDR2 FQGNSA. CDR3 in DNA: TGTGCCAGCAGCACGACAGGCCCAAGAAACATTCAGTACTTC. Protein sequence: CASSTTGPRNIQYF.

The chain employs TRBV20-1 and TRBJ2-3; a weak D match, TRBD1 (5 bases). V lost 5 bases and J lost 3, with 15 bases in between. The germline V gene has CDR1 DFQATT and CDR2 SNEGSKA (reference sequence). This CDR3 spans 14 amino acids. Here the CDR3 DNA reads TGCAGTGCTTGCCCTACAAGGGGAACAGATACGCAGTATTTT. The encoded protein is CSACPTRGTDTQYF.

CDR3 loop: CASSQEQLAGVLTYEQYF. As DNA, the CDR3 is TGCGCCAGCAGCCAAGAACAACTAGCGGGAGTCTTGACCTACGAGCAGTACTTC. This sequence joins TRBV4-1 and TRBJ2-7; 11 nucleotides line up with TRBD2. J gave up 2 bases and V 0 bases, and 9 bases lay outside the gene matches. Germline CDR1 and CDR2: MGHRA and YSYEKL. This CDR3 has 18 amino acids.

DNA for the CDR3: TGTGCCAGCAGCGCCGGGACTAGCGGGAGGGGCGGGGAGCTGTTTTTT. This sequence encodes CASSAGTSGRGGELFF. This chain uses TRBV5-4 with TRBJ2-2; the match to TRBD2 covers 16 bases. From germline, CDR1 is SGHNT and CDR2 YYREEE (reference sequence). V dropped 4 bases and J dropped 7; count of bases not matched to a gene: 4. The length of the CDR3 is 16 residues.